Below are 10 T cell receptor beta chains sequenced from a single sample in a study of blood T cells in healthy people across ages. A second PCR, run for about 6 to 12 cycles, used a sample-barcoded 5' primer plus a J-beta primer mix. TCRdb used MiXCR to reprocess the 5' RACE reads, holding one entry per CDR3 protein. The sample holds some 790,000 distinct CDR3 sequences, 29% seen once. The sample taken for sequencing was blood. The receptors shown here come from a woman older than 75 in good health.

The chain joins TRBV29-1 to TRBJ2-1, with TRBD2 as a possible D gene (5 bases). The CDR3 covers 11 residues. From germline, CDR1 is SQVTM and CDR2 ANQGSEA. V lost 6 bases and J lost 10, with 13 bases in between. The CDR3 coding sequence is TGCAGCGTCACCGGGGTCCTGGAGCAGTTCTTC. Translating it yields CSVTGVLEQFF.

This rearrangement joins TRBV2 to TRBJ1-1; 7 bases match TRBD1. The CDR3 is 14 amino acids. Per germline, CDR1 SNHLY and CDR2 FYNNEI. The ends lost 7 bases at V and 3 bases at J; junction bases unmatched: 8. In DNA form, the CDR3 reads TGTGCCAGCACACCCGGGACAGTAGACACTGAAGCTTTCTTT. This gives the protein CASTPGTVDTEAFF.

As regards this clonotype: A read error is possible here, since a much larger clone lies one base away. CDR3 DNA: TGTGTCTGGCAAAAACAGGACAGAAACATTCAGTACTTC. Translation: CVWQKQDRNIQYF. This chain links TRBV30 with TRBJ2-4, with D maybe TRBD1 (6 bases). The CDR3 is made up of 13 amino acids. CDR1 is GTSNPN, CDR2 SVGIG, per germline (reference sequence). Full variable domain (rest looked up from reference TRBV30 and TRBJ2-4): SQTIHQWPATLVQPVGSPLSLECTVEGTSNPNLYWYRQAAGRGLQLLFYSVGIGQISSEVPQNLSASRPQDRQFILSSKKLLLSDSGFYLCVWQKQDRNIQYFGAGTRLSVL.

This clonotype was seen repeatedly, ten times or more. The V and J genes are TRBV7-9 and TRBJ2-1, with D tentatively TRBD1 (5 bases). CDR3 size: 15 residues. CDR1 SEHNR and CDR2 FQNEAQ come from the germline V gene (reference sequence). The V end was cut by 1 base, the J end by 3 bases, with 10 bases between. The CDR3 nucleotides read TGTGCCAGCAGCTTAGGTGACAGACTCTACAATGAGCAGTTCTTC. Its translation is CASSLGDRLYNEQFF.

The rearrangement uses TRBV20-1 and TRBJ1-4; the D gene is possibly TRBD1 (6 bases). In germline, CDR1 is DFQATT, CDR2 SNEGSKA (reference sequence). V lost 4 bases, J lost 3 bases, and 9 bases lay in between. The CDR3 extends over 13 amino acids. This chain's CDR3 is CSATHRANEKLFF. In DNA form, the CDR3 reads TGCAGTGCTACTCACAGGGCTAATGAAAAACTGTTTTTT.

This clonotype was detected many times. The V and J genes are TRBV6-2 or TRBV6-3 and TRBJ2-3; unclear D gene. The V gene's germline CDR1 is MNHEY and CDR2 SVGEGT. The CDR3 totals 13 residues. Deletions cut 4 bases from V and 6 bases from J, with 11 bases between. The CDR3 bases are TGTGCCAGCAGTTTTATATTCCACGATACGCAGTATTTT. This codes for CASSFIFHDTQYF.

As regards this clonotype: A much larger clone is a single base away; this may be a read error. The rearrangement joins TRBV20-1 to TRBJ1-5; no clear D. The length of the CDR3 is 14 residues. CDR1 and CDR2 (germline): DFQATT, SNEGSKA (reference sequence). CDR3 nucleotide sequence: TGCGGTGCTAGAGATCGGACTCCCGGAGGGCCCCAGCATTTT. It specifies CGARDRTPGGPQHF.

This clonotype was seen ten or more times. The chain is built from TRBV7-2 and TRBJ2-1; TRBD2 aligns across 10 bases. After removal of 5 bases from V and 5 bases from J, the junction contained 12 bases not matched to a gene. Per the germline V gene, CDR1 is SGHTA and CDR2 is FQGNSA. This CDR3 spans 17 amino acids. The DNA for the CDR3 is TGTGCCAGCAGCCTACGTGGCCCACTAGCGGGGAACAATGAGCAGTTCTTC. It encodes CASSLRGPLAGNNEQFF.

This clonotype was counted at least ten times. The J gene is TRBJ1-1, the V gene TRBV7-2, with no clear D. From germline, CDR1 is SGHTA and CDR2 FQGNSA. Trimming removed 7 bases at V and 1 base at J, with 10 bases between. The CDR3 has 13 amino acids. CDR3 sequence (DNA): TGTGCCAGCACCAAATCTACGAACACTGAAGCTTTCTTT. Encoded protein: CASTKSTNTEAFF.

The table lists this clonotype with many counts. The chain links TRBV14 to TRBJ2-1; the match to TRBD1 covers 9 bases. Germline lookup yields CDR1 SGHDN and CDR2 FVKESK. V lost 4 bases, J lost 5 bases, and 6 bases stayed unmatched. CDR3 length: 15 amino acids. CDR3 DNA: TGTGCCAGCAGCCCCGGGACAGGGATAGACAATGAGCAGTTCTTC. It is translated as CASSPGTGIDNEQFF.